This TCR beta chain came from a study of early stage breast cancer tumors. Whole-study findings and limits: Chain pairing and CD4, CD8 or FOXP3 expression were not captured.

CDR3 size: 12 residues. Germline CDR1 SGHNT, CDR2 YENEEA. V lost 6 bases and J 6 bases, leaving 10 bases between the germline ends. To note about this clone: Its antigen remains unknown.

The assay was immunoSEQ multiplex PCR, and TCRdb's table has in-frame clones only and misses some. Of some 72,000 clones listed, 65% to 80% are singletons. The TCR originated in a person between 55 and 69 years old with breast cancer. The rearrangement uses TRBV11-3 and TRBJ2-3, with D uncertain. The source material was blood. Here the CDR3 reads CASSGDADTQYF. In DNA, the CDR3 is TGTGCCAGCAGTGGCGATGCCGATACGCAGTATTTT.